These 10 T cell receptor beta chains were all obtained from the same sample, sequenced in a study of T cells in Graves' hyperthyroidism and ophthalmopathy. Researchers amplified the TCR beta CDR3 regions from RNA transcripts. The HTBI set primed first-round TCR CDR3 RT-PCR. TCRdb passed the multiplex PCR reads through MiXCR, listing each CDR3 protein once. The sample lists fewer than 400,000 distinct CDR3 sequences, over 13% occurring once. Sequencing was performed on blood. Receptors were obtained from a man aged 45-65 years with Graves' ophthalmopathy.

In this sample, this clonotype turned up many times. CDR3 residues: CATSRDLGSNQPQHF. Here the CDR3 DNA reads TGTGCCACCAGCAGAGATTTGGGGAGCAATCAGCCCCAGCATTTT. This chain links TRBV15 with TRBJ1-5; D unclear. The germline V gene encodes CDR1 LNHNV and CDR2 YYDKDF (reference sequence). V lost 0 bases to trimming and J lost 1 base, with 7 bases between them. This CDR3 has 15 residues.

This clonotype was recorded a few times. CDR3 amino acids: CSALAQSYEQYF. The CDR3 bases are TGCAGTGCTTTGGCGCAATCCTACGAGCAGTACTTC. The chain carries TRBV20-1 and TRBJ2-7; D unresolved. This CDR3 has 12 amino acids. Germline V gene data show CDR1 as DFQATT and CDR2 as SNEGSKA (reference sequence). V was trimmed by 5 bases and J by 1 base, leaving 9 bases between them.

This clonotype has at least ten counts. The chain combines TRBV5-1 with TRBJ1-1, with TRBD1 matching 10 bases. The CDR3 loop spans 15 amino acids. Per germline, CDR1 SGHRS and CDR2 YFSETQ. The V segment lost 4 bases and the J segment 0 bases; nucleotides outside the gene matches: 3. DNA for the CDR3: TGCGCCAGCAGCGGGGGACAGGGGATGAACACTGAAGCTTTCTTT. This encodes CASSGGQGMNTEAFF.

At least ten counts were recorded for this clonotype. The CDR3 DNA follows: TGTGCCAGCTCAGAGGCCAATACGCAGTATTTT. This codes for CASSEANTQYF. The rearrangement uses TRBV18 and TRBJ2-3; D call uncertain. Trimming cost V 5 bases and J 7 bases, with 7 bases left between them. Germline V gene data show CDR1 as KGHSH and CDR2 as LQKENI. The CDR3 consists of 11 residues.

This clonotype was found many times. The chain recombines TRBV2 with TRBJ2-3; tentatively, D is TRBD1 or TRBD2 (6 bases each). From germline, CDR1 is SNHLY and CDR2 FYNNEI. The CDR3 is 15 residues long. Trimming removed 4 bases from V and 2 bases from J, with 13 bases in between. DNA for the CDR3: TGTGCCAGCAGTGTGGGGGGCGGACACACAGATACGCAGTATTTT. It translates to CASSVGGGHTDTQYF.

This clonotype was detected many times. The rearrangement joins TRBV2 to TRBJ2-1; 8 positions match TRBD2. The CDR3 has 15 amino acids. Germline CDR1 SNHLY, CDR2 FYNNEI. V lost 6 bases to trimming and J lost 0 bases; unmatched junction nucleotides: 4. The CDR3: CASSPGTSSYNEQFF. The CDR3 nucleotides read TGTGCCAGCAGCCCCGGGACTAGCTCCTACAATGAGCAGTTCTTC.

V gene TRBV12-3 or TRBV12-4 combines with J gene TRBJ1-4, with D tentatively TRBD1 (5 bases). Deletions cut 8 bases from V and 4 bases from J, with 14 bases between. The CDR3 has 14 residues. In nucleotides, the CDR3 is TGTGCCAGCCGATCGGGGGGAGTTAATGAAAAACTGTTTTTT. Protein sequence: CASRSGGVNEKLFF.

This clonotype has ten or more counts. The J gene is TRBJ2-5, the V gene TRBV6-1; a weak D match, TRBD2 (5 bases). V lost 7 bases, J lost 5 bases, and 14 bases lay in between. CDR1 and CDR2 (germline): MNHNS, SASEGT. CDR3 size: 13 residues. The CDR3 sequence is CASTLGRRETQYF. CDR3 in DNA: TGTGCCAGCACCCTTGGACGGAGGGAGACCCAGTACTTC.

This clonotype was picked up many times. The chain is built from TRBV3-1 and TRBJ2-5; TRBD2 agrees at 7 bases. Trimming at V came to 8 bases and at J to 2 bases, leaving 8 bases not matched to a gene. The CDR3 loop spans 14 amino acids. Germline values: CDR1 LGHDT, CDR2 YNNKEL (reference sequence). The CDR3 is CASGPGRNQETQYF. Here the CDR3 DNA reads TGTGCCAGCGGCCCCGGGAGGAATCAAGAGACCCAGTACTTC.

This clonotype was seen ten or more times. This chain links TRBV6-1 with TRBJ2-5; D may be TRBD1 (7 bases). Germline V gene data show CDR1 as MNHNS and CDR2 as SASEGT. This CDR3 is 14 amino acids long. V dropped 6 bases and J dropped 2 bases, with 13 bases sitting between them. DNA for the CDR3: TGTGCCAGCAGATCTGCAGGGGGGCAAGAGACCCAGTACTTC. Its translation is CASRSAGGQETQYF.